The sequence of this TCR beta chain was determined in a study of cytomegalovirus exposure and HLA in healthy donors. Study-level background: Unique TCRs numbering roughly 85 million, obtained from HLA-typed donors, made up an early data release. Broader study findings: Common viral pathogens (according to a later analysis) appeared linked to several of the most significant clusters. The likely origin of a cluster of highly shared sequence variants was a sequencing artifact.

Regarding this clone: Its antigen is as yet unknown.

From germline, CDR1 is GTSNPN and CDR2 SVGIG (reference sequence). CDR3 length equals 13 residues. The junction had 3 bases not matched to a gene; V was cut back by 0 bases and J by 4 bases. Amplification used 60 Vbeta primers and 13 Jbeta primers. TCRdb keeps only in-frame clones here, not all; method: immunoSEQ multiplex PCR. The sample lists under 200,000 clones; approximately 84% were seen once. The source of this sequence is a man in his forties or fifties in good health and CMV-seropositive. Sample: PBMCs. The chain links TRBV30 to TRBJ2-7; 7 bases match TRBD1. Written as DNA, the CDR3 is TGTGCCTGGAGTGTTCAGGGGGTTTACGAGCAGTACTTC. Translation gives CAWSVQGVYEQYF.